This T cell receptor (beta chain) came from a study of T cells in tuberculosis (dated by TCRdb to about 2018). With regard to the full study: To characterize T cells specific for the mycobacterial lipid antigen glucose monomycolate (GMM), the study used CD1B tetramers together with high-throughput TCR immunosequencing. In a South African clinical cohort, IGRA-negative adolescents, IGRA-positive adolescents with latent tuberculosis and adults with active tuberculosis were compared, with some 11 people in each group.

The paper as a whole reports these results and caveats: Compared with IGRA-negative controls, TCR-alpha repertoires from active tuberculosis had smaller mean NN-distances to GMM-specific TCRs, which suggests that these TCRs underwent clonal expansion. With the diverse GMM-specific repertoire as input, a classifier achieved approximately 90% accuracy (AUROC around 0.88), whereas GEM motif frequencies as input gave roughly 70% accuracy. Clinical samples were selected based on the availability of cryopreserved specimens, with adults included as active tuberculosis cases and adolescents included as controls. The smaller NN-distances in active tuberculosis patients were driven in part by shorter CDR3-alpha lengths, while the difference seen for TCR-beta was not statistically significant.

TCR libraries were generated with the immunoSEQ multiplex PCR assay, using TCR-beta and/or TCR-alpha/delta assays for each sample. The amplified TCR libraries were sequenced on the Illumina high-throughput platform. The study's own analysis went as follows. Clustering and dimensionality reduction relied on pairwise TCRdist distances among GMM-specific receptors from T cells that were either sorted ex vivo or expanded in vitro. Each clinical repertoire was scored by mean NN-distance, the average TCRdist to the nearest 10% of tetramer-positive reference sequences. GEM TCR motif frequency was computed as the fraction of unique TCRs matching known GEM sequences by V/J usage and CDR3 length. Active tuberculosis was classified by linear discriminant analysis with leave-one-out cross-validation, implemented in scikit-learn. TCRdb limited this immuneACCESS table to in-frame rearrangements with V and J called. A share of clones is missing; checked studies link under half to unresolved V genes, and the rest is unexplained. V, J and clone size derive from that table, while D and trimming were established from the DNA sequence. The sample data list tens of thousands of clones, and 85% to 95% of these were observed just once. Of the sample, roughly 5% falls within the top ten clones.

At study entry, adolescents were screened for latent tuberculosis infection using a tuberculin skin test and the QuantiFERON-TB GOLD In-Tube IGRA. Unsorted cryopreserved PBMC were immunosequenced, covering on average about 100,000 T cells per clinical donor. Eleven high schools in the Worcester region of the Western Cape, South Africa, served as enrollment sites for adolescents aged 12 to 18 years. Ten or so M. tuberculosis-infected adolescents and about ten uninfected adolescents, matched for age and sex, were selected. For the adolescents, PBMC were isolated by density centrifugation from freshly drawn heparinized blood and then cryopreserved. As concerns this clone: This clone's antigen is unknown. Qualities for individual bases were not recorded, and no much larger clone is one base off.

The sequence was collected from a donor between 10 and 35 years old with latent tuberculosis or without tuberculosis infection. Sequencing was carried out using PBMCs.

CDR3 loop: CASSFATGSSYEQYF. The DNA sequence is as follows: TGCGCCAGCAGCTTTGCGACGGGTAGCTCCTACGAGCAGTACTTC. The sequence is built from TRBV5-1 and TRBJ2-7; the D gene remains uncertain. A distance of 12 bases separates the germline ends of V and J, which lose 2 bases and 0 bases respectively. The CDR3 runs 15 residues from the cysteine to the phenylalanine. CDR3 DNA only is kept here, 45 bases in frame from base 1. CDR1 is given as SGHRS and CDR2 as YFSETQ, both from the germline V gene.